This T cell receptor (beta chain) came from a study of blood T cell repertoires in COVID-19. Looking at the study overall: Acute and convalescent COVID-19 samples came from the United States, Italy and Spain. The analysed material was cDNA or gDNA that came from T cells, B-cell-depleted T cells, or PBMCs.

Looked up from germline, CDR1 is KGHDR and CDR2 is SFDVKD. CDR3 size: 15 residues. Trimming cost V 3 bases and J 7 bases, with 16 bases left between them. Sequencing used immunoSEQ multiplex PCR; TCRdb keeps in-frame clones, though not all of them. The profile covers about 200,000 clones, with 60% to 85% appearing a single time and 5.5% taken by the ten largest. The sequence derives from a woman aged 70-85 years with acute or convalescent COVID-19. The chain is built from TRBV24-1 and TRBJ2-3, with D maybe TRBD1 (8 bases). Input material: peripheral blood. For the CDR3, the DNA is TGTGCCACCAGTGATCCCGGACAGGGAGGGAATACGCAGTATTTT. Its translation: CATSDPGQGGNTQYF.